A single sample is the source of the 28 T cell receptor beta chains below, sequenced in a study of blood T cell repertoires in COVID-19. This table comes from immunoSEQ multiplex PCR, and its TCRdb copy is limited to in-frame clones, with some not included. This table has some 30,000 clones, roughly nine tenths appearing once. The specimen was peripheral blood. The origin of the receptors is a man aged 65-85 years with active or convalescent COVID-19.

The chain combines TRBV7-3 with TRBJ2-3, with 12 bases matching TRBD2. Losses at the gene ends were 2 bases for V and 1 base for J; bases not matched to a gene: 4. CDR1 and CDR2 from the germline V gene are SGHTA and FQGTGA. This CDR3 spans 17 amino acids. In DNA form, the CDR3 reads TGTGCCAGCAGCTTAGTGGCTAGCGGGAGGGGCACAGATACGCAGTATTTT. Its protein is CASSLVASGRGTDTQYF.

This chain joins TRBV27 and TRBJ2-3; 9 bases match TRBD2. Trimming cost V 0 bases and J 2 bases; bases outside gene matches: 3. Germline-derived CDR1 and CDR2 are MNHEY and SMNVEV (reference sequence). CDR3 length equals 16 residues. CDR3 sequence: CASSLSAGGSTDTQYF. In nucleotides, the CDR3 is TGTGCCAGCAGTTTATCAGCGGGGGGATCCACAGATACGCAGTATTTT.

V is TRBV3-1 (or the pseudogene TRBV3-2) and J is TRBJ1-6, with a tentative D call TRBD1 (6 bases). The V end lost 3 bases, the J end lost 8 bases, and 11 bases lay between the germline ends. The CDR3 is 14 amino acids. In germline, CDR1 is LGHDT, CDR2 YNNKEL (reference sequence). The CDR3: CASSQGAKDSPLHF. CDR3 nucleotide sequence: TGTGCCAGCAGCCAGGGGGCCAAGGATTCACCCCTCCACTTT.

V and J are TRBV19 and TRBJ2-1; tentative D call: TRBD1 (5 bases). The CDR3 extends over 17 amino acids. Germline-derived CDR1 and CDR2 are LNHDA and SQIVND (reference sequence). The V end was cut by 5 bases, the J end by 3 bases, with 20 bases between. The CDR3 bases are TGTGCCAGTAGTCCCGGATCCGGCTTAGGGGTCTACAATGAGCAGTTCTTC. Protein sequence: CASSPGSGLGVYNEQFF.

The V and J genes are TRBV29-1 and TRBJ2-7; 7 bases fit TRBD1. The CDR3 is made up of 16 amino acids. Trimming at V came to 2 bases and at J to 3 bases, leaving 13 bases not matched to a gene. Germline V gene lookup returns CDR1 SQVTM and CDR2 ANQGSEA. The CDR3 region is CSVESCRDSRDYEQYV. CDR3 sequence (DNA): TGCAGCGTTGAATCCTGCCGGGACAGTCGAGACTACGAGCAGTACGTC.

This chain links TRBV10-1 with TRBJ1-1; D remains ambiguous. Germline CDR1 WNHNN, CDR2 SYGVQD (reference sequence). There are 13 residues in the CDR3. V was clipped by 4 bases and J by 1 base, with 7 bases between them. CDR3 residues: CASSGAGNTEAFF. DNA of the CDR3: TGCGCCAGCAGTGGGGCGGGGAACACTGAAGCTTTCTTT.

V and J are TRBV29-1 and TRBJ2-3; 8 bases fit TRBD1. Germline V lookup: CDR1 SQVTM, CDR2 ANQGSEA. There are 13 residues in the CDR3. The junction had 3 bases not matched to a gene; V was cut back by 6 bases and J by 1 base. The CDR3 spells CSVPTGGTDTQYF. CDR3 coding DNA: TGCAGCGTCCCGACAGGGGGCACAGATACGCAGTATTTT.

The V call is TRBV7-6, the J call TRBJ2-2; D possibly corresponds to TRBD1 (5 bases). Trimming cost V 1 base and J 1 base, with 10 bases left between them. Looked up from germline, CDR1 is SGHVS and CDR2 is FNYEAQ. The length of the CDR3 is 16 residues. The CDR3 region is CASSLGTNLNTGELFF. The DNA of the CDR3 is TGTGCCAGCAGCTTAGGGACAAACCTGAACACCGGGGAGCTGTTTTTT.

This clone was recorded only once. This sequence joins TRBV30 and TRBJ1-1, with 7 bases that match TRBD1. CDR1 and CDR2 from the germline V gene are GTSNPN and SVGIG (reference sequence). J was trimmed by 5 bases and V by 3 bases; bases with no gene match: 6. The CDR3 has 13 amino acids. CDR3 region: CAWRRTGVTEAFF. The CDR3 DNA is TGTGCCTGGAGACGAACAGGGGTTACTGAAGCTTTCTTT.

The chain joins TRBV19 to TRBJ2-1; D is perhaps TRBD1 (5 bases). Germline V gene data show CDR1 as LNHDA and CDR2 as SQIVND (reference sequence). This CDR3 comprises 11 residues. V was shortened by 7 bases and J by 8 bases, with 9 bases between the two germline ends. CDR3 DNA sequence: TGTGCCAGTACAGGGTACGATGAGCAGTTCTTC. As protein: CASTGYDEQFF.

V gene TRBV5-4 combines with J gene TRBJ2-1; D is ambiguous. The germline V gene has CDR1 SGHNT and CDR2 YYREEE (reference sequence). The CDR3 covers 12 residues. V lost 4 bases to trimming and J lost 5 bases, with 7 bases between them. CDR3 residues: CASSTIHNEQFF. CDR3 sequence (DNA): TGTGCCAGCAGCACAATCCACAATGAGCAGTTCTTC.

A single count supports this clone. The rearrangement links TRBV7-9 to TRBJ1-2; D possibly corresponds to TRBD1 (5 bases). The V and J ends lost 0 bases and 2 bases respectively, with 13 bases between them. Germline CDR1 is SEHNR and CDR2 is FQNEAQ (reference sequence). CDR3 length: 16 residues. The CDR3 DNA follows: TGTGCCAGCAGCTTAGCCGGTGTACGGGGGAACTATGGCTACACCTTC. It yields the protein CASSLAGVRGNYGYTF.

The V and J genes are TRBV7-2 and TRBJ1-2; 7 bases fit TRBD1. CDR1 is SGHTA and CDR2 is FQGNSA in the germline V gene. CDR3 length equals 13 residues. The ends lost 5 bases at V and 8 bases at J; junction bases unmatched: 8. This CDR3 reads CASSLPTGLGYTF. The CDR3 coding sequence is TGTGCCAGCAGCCTCCCGACAGGGCTCGGCTACACCTTC.

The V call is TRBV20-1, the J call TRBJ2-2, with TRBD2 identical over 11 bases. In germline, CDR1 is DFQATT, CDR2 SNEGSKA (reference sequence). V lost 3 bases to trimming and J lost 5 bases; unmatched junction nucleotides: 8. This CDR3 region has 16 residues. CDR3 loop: CSASMGTSGVTGELFF. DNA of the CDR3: TGCAGTGCTAGTATGGGGACTAGCGGCGTAACCGGGGAGCTGTTTTTT.

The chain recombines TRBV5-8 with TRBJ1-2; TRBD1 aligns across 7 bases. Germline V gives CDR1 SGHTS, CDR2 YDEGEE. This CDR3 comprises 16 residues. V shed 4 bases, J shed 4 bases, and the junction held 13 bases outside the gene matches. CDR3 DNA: TGTGCCAGCAGCGCCCGGGACAGCCGCGAGTTCTATGGCTACACCTTC. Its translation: CASSARDSREFYGYTF.

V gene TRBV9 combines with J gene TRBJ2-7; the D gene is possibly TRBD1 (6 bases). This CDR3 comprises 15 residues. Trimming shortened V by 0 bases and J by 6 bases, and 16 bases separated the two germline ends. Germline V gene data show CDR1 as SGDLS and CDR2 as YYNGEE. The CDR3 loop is CASSVGGTNSGEQYF. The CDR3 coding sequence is TGTGCCAGCAGCGTAGGTGGGACAAATTCGGGCGAGCAGTACTTC.

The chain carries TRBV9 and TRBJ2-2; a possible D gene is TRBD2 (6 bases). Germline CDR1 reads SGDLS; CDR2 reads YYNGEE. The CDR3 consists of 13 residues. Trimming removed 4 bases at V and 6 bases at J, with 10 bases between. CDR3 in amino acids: CASSPAGPGELFF. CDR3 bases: TGTGCCAGCAGCCCAGCGGGCCCCGGGGAGCTGTTTTTT.

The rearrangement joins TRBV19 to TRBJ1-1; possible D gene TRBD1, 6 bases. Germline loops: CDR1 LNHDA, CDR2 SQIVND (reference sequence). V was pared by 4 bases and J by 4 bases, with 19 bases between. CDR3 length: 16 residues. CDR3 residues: CASSTAGGRTRTEAFF. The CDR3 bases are TGTGCCAGTAGTACCGCCGGGGGGCGGACTCGCACTGAAGCTTTCTTT.

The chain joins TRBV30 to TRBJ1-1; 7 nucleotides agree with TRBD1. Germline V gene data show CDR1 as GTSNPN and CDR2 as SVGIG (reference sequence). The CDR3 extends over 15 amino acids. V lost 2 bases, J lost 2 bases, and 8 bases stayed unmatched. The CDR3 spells CAWSPIGTANTEAFF. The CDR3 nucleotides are TGTGCCTGGAGTCCAATCGGGACAGCCAACACTGAAGCTTTCTTT.

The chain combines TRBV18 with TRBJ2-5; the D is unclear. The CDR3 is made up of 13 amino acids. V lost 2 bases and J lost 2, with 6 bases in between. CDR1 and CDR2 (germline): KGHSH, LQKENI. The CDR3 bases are TGTGCCAGCTCACCAAGGAGACAAGAGACCCAGTACTTC. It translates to CASSPRRQETQYF.

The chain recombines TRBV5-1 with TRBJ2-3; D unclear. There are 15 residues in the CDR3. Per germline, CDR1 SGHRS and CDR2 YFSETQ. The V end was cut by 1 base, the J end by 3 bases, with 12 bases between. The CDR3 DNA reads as TGCGCCAGCAGCTTGTCTCCATCTAGGACAGATACGCAGTATTTT. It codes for CASSLSPSRTDTQYF.

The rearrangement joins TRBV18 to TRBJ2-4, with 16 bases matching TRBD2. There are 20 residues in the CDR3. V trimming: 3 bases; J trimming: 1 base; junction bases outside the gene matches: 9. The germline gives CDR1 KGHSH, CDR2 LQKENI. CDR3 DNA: TGTGCCAGCTCACCCCCGGGACTAGCGGGAGGGAACGTCGCCAAAAACATTCAGTACTTC. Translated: CASSPPGLAGGNVAKNIQYF.

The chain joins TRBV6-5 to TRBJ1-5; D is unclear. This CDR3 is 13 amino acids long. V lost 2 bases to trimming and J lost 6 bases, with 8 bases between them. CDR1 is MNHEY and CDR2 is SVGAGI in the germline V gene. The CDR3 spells CASSYIPFQPQHF. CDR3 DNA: TGTGCCAGCAGTTACATCCCCTTTCAGCCCCAGCATTTT.

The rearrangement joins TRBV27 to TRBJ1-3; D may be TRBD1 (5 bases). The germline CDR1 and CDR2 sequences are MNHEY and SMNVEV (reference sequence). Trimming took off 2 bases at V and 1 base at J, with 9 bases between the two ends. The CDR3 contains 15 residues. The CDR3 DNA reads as TGTGCCAGCAGTTTAAGCGGGGCGTCTGGAAACACCATATATTTT. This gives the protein CASSLSGASGNTIYF.

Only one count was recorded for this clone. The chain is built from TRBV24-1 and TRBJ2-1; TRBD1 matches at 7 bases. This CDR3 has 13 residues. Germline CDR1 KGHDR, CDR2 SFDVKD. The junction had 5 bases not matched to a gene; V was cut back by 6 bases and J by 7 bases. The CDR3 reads CATSRQGINEQFF. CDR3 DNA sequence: TGTGCCACCAGTCGACAGGGAATTAATGAGCAGTTCTTC.

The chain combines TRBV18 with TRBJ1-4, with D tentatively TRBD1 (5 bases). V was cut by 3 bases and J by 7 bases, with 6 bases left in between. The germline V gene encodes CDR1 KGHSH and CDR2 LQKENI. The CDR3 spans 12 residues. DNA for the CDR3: TGTGCCAGCTCACCCGGGGGTGAAAAACTGTTTTTT. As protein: CASSPGGEKLFF.

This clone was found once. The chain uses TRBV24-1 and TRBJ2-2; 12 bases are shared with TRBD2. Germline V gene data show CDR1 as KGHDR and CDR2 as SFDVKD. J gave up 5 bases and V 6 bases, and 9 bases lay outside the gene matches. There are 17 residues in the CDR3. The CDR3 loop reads CATSYSSGGARTGELFF. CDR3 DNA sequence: TGTGCCACCAGTTACTCTAGCGGGGGGGCCCGGACCGGGGAGCTGTTTTTT.

CDR3 in amino acids: CASSLEEGPNYGYTF. The CDR3 DNA is TGCGCCAGCAGCTTGGAGGAGGGACCAAACTATGGCTACACCTTC. The genes are TRBV5-1 and TRBJ1-2; D possibly corresponds to TRBD1 (5 bases). This CDR3 comprises 15 residues. Germline CDR1 SGHRS, CDR2 YFSETQ. V lost 0 bases and J lost 2, with 11 bases in between.